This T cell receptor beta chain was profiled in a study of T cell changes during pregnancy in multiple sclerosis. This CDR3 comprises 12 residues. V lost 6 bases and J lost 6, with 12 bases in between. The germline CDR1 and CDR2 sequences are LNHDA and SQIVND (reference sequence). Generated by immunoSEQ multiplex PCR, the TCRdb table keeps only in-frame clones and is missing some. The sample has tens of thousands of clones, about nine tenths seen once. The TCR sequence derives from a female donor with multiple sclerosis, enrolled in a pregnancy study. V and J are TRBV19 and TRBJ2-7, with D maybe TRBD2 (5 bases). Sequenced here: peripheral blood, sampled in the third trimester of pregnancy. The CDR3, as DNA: TGTGCCAGTAGGCCAACTGGAGGCGAGCAGTACTTC. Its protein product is CASRPTGGEQYF.